This entry lists 4 T cell receptor beta chains sequenced from one sample in a study of molecular identifiers for immune sequencing clone quantification. TCRdb re-called the PCR reads with MiXCR, one entry per CDR3 protein. In the table there are roughly 320,000 distinct CDR3 sequences, about 22% of which are singletons. The sample was naive CD8+ T cells from blood, with Jurkat cell RNA spiked in. Subset denoted: FACS-sorted CD8+CD4-CCR7+CD45RA+ naive T cells. These receptors originate from a human donor in good health. Some libraries in this study had Jurkat cell RNA spiked in.

This clonotype was seen many times. J is TRBJ2-7 and V is TRBV28; no clear D gene. The CDR3 extends over 14 amino acids. V was cut by 2 bases and J by 2 bases, with 10 bases left in between. Germline loops: CDR1 MDHEN, CDR2 SYDVKM. The chain's CDR3 is CASSLTFTAYEQYF. CDR3 sequence (DNA): TGTGCCAGCAGTTTAACGTTCACCGCCTACGAGCAGTACTTC.

The CDR3 DNA sequence: TGTGCCAGCAGTTCGTTCTTTCCCGGGGGGGCCTACGAGCAGTACTTC. Its protein product is CASSSFFPGGAYEQYF. The rearrangement uses TRBV6-5 and TRBJ2-7; 8 nucleotides line up with TRBD2. CDR1 is MNHEY, CDR2 SVGAGI, per germline. The CDR3 spans 16 residues. The J segment lost 2 bases and the V segment lost 4 bases, leaving 10 bases of the junction unmatched.

This clonotype was counted at least ten times. This rearrangement joins TRBV7-9 to TRBJ2-3; D might be TRBD1 (7 bases). This CDR3 contains 15 residues. V lost 5 bases and J 2 bases, leaving 14 bases between the germline ends. Per the germline V gene, CDR1 is SEHNR and CDR2 is FQNEAQ (reference sequence). Written as DNA, the CDR3 is TGTGCCAGCAGCCCCCAGGGGGGCAACACAGATACGCAGTATTTT. Translating it yields CASSPQGGNTDTQYF. Using reference TRBV7-9 and TRBJ2-3 for the parts outside the CDR3, the full variable domain is DTGVSQNPRHKITKRGQNVTFRCDPISEHNRLYWYRQTLGQGPEFLTYFQNEAQLEKSRLLSDRFSAERPKGSFSTLEIQRTEQGDSAMYLCASSPQGGNTDTQYFGPGTRLTVL.

On this clonotype: Relative to the germline gene, one junction end is altered; a read error may explain this. V gene TRBV7-9 combines with J gene TRBJ1-4, with TRBD1 matching 7 bases. Germline V CDR1 and CDR2: SEHNR, FQNEAQ (reference sequence). The CDR3 length is 15 residues. CDR3 residues: CANSEDRPLLEKLFF. In nucleotides, the CDR3 is TGTGCCAACAGCGAGGACAGGCCGCTCCTCGAAAAACTGTTTTTT.